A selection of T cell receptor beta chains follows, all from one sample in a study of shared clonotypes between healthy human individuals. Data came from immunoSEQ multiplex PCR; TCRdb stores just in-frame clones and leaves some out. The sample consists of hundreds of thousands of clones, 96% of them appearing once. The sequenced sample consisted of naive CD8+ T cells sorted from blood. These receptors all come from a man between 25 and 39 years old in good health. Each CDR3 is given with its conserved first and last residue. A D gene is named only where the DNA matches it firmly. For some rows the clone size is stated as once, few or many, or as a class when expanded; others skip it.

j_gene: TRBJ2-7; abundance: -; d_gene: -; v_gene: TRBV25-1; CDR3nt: TGTGCCAGCAGTGTTAGACGAGGATACGAGCAGTACTTC; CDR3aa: CASSVRRGYEQYF
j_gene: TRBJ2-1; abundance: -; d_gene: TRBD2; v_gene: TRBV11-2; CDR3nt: TGTGCCAGCAGCTATACAAAGCCGGGACTAGCGGGAGTCAATGAGCAGTTCTTC; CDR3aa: CASSYTKPGLAGVNEQFF
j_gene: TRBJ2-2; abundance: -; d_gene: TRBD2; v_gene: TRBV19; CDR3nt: TGTGCCAGCCACCGCTTTGCGGGAGAGTACACCGGGGAGCTGTTTTTT; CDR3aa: CASHRFAGEYTGELFF
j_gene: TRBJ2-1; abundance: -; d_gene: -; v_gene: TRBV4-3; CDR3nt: TGCGCCAGCAGCCAAGAAACTAGCTCCTACAATGAGCAGTTCTTC; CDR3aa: CASSQETSSYNEQFF
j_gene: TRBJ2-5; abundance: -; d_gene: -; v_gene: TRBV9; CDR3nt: TGTGCCAGCAGCGTCTTACAGGGTTCTGAGACCCAGTACTTC; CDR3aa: CASSVLQGSETQYF
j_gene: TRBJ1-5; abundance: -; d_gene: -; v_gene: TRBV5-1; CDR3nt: TGCGCCAGCAGCTTGTTCGGGCCATCGGTGAGTCGGCCCCAGCATTTT; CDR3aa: CASSLFGPSVSRPQHF
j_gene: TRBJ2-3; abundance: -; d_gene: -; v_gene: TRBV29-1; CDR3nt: TGCAGCGTTTCCATGACGAAAGAAACTAGCACAGATACGCAGTATTTT; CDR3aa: CSVSMTKETSTDTQYF
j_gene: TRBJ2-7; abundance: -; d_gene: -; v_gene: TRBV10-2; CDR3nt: TGCGCCAGCAGTAGCAGCTCCTACGAGCAGTACTTC; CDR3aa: CASSSSSYEQYF
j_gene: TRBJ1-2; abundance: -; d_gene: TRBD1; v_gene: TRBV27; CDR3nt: TGTGCCAGCAGCCCCATCTCCGGGACAGTCAACTATGGCTACACCTTC; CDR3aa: CASSPISGTVNYGYTF
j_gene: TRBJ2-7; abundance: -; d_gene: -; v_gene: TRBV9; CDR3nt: TGTGCCAGCAGCTCCCAGCGGGACAGCTCCTACGAGCAGTACTTC; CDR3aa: CASSSQRDSSYEQYF
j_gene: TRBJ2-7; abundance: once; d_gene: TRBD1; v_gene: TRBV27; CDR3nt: TGTGCCAGCGGAACAGGGGTCTTGAACGAGCAGTACTTC; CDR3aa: CASGTGVLNEQYF
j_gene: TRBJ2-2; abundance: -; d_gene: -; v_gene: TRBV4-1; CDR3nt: TGCGCCAGCAGCCAAGAGGGCTTGACCGGGGAGCTGTTTTTT; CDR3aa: CASSQEGLTGELFF
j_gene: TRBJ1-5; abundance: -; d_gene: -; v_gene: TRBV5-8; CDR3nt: TGTGCCAGCAGCTTGGGTATGGGAAGTCAGCCCCAGCATTTT; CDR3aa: CASSLGMGSQPQHF
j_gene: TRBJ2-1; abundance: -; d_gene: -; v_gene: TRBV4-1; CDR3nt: TGCGCCAGCAGCCCCGACACTCCCAATGAGCAGTTCTTC; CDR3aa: CASSPDTPNEQFF
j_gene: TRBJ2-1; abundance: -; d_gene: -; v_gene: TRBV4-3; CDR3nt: TGCGCCAGCAGCCAAGATGTGGATGAGCAGTTCTTC; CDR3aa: CASSQDVDEQFF
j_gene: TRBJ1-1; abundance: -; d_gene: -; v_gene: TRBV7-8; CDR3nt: TGTGCCAGCAGCACCTCCGTGGGGCTTACTGAAGCTTTCTTT; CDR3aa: CASSTSVGLTEAFF
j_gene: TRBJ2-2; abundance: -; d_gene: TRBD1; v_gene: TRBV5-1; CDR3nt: TGCGCCAGCAGCCTACCGAGACAGGGGCGAACCGGGGAGCTGTTTTTT; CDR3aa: CASSLPRQGRTGELFF
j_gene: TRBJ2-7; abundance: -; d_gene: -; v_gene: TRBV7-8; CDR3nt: TGTGCCAGCACTCCGGGTCCATCCTACGAGCAGTACTTC; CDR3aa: CASTPGPSYEQYF
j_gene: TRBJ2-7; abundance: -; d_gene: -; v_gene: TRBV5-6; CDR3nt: TGTGCCAGCAGCGCATCGGGAAGATCCTACGAGCAGTACTTC; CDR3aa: CASSASGRSYEQYF
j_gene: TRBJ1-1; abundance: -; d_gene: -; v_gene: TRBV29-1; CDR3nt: TGCAGCGCCTGGGGTACAGGCCTGAACACTGAAGCTTTCTTT; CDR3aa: CSAWGTGLNTEAFF
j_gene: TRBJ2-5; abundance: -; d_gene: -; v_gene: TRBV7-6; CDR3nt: TGTGCCAGCAGGGGGGCCGAGCGAGGAGAGGTAACCCAGTACTTC; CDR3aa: CASRGAERGEVTQYF
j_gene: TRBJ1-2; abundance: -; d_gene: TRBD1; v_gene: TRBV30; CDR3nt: TGTGCCTGGAGTGTAGGGGGCTACTATGGCTACACCTTC; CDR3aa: CAWSVGGYYGYTF
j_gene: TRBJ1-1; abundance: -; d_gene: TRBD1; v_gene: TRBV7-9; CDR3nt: TGTGCCAGCAGCCCCTTCGGGGACAGGGGCGTCACTGAAGCTTTCTTT; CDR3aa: CASSPFGDRGVTEAFF
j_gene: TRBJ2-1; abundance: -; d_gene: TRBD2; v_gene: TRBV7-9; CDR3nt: TGTGCCAGCAGCTTGGAGGCGGGAGGATACAATGAGCAGTTCTTC; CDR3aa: CASSLEAGGYNEQFF
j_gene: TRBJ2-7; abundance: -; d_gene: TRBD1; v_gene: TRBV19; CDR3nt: TGTGCCAGTAGTATGGACAGGGCGAACGAGCAGTACTTC; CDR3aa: CASSMDRANEQYF
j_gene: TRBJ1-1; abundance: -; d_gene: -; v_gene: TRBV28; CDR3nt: TGTGCCAGCAGTCCTCCGGGACACGAGAACACTGAAGCTTTCTTT; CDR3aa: CASSPPGHENTEAFF
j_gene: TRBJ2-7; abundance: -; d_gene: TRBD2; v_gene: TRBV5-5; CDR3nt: TGTGCCAGCAGCCTGACTAGCGGGGACTACGAGCAGTACTTC; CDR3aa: CASSLTSGDYEQYF
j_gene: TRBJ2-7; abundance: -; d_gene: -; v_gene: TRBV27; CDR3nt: TGTGCCAGCAGTGCCGGGCAGTTTTACGAGCAGTACTTC; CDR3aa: CASSAGQFYEQYF
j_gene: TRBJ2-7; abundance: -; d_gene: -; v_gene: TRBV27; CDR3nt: TGTGCCAGCAGTTTGGCTCAGACCTACGAGCAGTACTTC; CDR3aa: CASSLAQTYEQYF
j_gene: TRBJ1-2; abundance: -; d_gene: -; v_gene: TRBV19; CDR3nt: TGTGCCAGTGCTTTTGGACTCGGCTATGGCTACACCTTC; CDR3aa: CASAFGLGYGYTF
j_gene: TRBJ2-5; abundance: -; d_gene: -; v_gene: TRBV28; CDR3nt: TGTGCCAGCAGTCTCCCGTTCGAGGGTGGTTTGAATGAGACCCAGTACTTC; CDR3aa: CASSLPFEGGLNETQYF
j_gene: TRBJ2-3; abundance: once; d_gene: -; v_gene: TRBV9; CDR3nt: TGTGCCAGCAGCGCCTCGAGTGCGGGACCCCGGGGGACAGATACGCAGTATTTT; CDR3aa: CASSASSAGPRGTDTQYF
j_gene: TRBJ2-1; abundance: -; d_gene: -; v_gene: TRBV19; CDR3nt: TGTGCCAGTAGTATAGCAGGGGACAATGAGCAGTTCTTC; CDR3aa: CASSIAGDNEQFF
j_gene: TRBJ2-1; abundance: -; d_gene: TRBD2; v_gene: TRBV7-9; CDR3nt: TGTGCCAGCAGCTTAGGAGCGACTAGCGACCTTTACAATGAGCAGTTCTTC; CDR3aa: CASSLGATSDLYNEQFF
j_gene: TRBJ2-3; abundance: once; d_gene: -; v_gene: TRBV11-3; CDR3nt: TGTGCCAGCAGCCTAGGGACGGGCCCTAGCACAGATACGCAGTATTTT; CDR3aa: CASSLGTGPSTDTQYF
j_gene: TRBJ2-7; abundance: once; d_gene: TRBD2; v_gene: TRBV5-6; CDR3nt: TGTGCCAGCAGCTTGTCCCTACTAAGCGGGAGCTCCTACGAGCAGTACTTC; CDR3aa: CASSLSLLSGSSYEQYF
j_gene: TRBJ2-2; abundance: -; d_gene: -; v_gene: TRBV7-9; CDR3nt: TGTGCCAGCAGCTTATTTGGGCAGACATTAAACACCGGGGAGCTGTTTTTT; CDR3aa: CASSLFGQTLNTGELFF
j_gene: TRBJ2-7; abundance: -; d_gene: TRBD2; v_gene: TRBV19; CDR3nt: TGTGCCAGTAGTATTCCTAGCGGGACCGAGCAGTACTTC; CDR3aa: CASSIPSGTEQYF
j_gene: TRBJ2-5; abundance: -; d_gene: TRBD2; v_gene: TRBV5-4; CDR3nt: TGTGCCAGCAGCTTGGGAGCGGGAGGTGATGAGACCCAGTACTTC; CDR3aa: CASSLGAGGDETQYF
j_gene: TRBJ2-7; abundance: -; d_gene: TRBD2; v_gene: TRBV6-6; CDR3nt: TGTGCCAGCAGTTACTCGTTTAGCGGGAGACTCGACGAGCAGTACTTC; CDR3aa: CASSYSFSGRLDEQYF
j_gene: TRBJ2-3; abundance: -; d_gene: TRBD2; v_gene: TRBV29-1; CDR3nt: TGCAGCGTTGAGGGACTAGCGGACCCCACAGATACGCAGTATTTT; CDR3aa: CSVEGLADPTDTQYF
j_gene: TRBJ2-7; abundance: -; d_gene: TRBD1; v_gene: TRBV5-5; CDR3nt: TGTGCCAGCAGCTTGGGGGACAGGGAATCCTACGAGCAGTACTTC; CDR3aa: CASSLGDRESYEQYF
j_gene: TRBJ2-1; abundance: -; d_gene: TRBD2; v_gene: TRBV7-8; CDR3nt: TGTGCCAGCAGCCCCGTAGTAGCGGGAGTTCGGGATGAGCAGTTCTTC; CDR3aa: CASSPVVAGVRDEQFF
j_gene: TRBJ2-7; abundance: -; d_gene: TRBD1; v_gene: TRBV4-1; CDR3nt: TGCGCCAGCAGCCCCCGACAGGGACCCCTCGAGCAGTACTTC; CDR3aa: CASSPRQGPLEQYF
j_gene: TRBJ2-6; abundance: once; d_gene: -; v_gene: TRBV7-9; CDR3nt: TGTGCCAGCAGCTCGGGGGTTCCTGAGTCTGGGGCCAACGTCCTGACTTTC; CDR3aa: CASSSGVPESGANVLTF
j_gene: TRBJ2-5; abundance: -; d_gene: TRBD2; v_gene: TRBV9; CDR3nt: TGTGCCAGCAGCGACGGGGGGAAAGAGACCCAGTACTTC; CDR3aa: CASSDGGKETQYF
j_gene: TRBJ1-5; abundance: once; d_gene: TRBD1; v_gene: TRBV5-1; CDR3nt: TGCGCCAGCAGCCCCGGGGACAGTTTTAGCAATCAGCCCCAGCATTTT; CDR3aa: CASSPGDSFSNQPQHF
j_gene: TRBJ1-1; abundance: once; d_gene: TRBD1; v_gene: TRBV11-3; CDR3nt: TGTTTCAACAGGGGGCGGAACACTGAAGCTTTCTTT; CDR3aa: CFNRGRNTEAFF
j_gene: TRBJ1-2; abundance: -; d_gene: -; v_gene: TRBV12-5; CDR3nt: TGTGCTAGTGGGCCTTCCGGGACCCTCTATGGCTACACCTTC; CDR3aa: CASGPSGTLYGYTF
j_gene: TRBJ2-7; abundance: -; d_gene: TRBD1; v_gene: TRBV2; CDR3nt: TGTGCCAGCACCCTCCTCCCGGGACAGGGCCCCTACGAGCAGTACTTC; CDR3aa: CASTLLPGQGPYEQYF
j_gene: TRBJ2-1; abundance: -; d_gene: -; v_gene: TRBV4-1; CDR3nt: TGCGCCAGCAGCCAACCCCTGGATGAGCAGTTCTTC; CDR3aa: CASSQPLDEQFF
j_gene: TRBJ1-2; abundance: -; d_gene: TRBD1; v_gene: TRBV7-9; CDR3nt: TGTGCCAGCAGCCCCCCGACAGGGGAGCGAGGCTACACCTTC; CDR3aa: CASSPPTGERGYTF
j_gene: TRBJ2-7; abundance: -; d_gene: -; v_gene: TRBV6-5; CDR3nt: TGTGCCAGCAGCCTCGGTCGGGAGCAGTACTTC; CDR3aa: CASSLGREQYF
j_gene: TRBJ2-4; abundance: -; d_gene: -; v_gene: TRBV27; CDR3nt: TGTGCCAGCAGTTTATCGCGGGAAACACCGGGACAGAACATTCAGTACTTC; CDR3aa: CASSLSRETPGQNIQYF
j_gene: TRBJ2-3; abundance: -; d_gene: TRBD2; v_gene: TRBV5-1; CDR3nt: TGCGCCAGCAGCTTGCGGCTAGCGGGAGCGGATACGCAGTATTTT; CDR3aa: CASSLRLAGADTQYF